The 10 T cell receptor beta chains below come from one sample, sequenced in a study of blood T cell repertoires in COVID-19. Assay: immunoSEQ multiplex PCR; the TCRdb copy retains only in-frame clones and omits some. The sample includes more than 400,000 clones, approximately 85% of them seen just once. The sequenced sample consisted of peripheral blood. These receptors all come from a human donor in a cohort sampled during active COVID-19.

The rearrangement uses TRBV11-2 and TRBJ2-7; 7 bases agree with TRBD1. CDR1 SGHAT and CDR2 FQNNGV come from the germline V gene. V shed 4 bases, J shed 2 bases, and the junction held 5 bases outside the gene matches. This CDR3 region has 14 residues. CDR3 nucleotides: TGTGCCAGCAGCTACGGGACAGACACCTACGAGCAGTACTTC. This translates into CASSYGTDTYEQYF.

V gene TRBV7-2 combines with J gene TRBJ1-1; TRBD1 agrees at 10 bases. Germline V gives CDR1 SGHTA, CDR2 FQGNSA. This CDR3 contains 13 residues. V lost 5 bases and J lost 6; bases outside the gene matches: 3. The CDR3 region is CASSPGTGAEAFF. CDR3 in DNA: TGTGCCAGCAGCCCCGGGACAGGGGCTGAAGCTTTCTTT. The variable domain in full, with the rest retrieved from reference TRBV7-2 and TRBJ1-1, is GAGVSQSPSNKVTEKGKDVELRCDPISGHTALYWYRQSLGQGLEFLIYFQGNSAPDKSGLPSDRFSAERTGGSVSTLTIQRTQQEDSAVYLCASSPGTGAEAFFGQGTRLTVV.

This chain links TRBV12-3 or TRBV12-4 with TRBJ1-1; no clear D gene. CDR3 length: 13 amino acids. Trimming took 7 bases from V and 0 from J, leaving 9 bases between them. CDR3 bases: TGTGCCAGCATTATTGGCCTGAACACTGAAGCTTTCTTT. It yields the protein CASIIGLNTEAFF.

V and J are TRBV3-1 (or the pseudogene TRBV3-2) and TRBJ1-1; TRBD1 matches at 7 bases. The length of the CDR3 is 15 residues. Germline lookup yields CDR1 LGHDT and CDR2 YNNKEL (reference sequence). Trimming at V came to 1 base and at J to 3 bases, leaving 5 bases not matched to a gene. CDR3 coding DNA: TGTGCCAGCAGCCAAGTCACAGGGGCGTACACTGAAGCTTTCTTT. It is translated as CASSQVTGAYTEAFF.

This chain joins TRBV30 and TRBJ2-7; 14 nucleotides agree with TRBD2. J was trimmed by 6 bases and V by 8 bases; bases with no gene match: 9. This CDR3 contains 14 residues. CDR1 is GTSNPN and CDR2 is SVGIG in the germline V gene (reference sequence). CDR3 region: CAGSRGLAGVEQYF. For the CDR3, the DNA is TGTGCCGGAAGTAGGGGACTAGCGGGAGTCGAGCAGTACTTC. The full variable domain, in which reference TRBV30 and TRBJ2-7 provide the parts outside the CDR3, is SQTIHQWPATLVQPVGSPLSLECTVEGTSNPNLYWYRQAAGRGLQLLFYSVGIGQISSEVPQNLSASRPQDRQFILSSKKLLLSDSGFYLCAGSRGLAGVEQYFGPGTRLTVT.

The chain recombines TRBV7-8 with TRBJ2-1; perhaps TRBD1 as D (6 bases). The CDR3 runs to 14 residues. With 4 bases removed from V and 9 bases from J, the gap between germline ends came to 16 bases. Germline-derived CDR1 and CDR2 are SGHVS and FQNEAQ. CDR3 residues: CASSSSWRGGEQFF. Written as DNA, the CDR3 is TGTGCCAGCAGCTCCTCCTGGCGAGGGGGTGAGCAGTTCTTC.

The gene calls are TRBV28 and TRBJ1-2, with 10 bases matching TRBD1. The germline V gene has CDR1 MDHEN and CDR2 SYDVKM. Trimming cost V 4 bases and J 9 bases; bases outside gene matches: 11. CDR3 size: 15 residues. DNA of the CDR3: TGTGCCAGCAGTTCCCGGGACAGGGGTATAGGTAGCTACACCTTC. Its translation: CASSSRDRGIGSYTF.

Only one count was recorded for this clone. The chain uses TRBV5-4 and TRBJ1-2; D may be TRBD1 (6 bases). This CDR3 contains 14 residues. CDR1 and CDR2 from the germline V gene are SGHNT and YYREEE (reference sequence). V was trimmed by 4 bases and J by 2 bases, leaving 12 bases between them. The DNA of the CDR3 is TGTGCCAGCAGCAGTGGACAGACAAACTATGGCTACACCTTC. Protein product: CASSSGQTNYGYTF.

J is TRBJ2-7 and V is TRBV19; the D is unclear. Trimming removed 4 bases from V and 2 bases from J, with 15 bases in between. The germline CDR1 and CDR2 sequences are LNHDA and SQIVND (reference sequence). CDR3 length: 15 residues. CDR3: CASSSWPPEAYEQYF. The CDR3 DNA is TGTGCCAGTAGTAGTTGGCCTCCAGAAGCCTACGAGCAGTACTTC. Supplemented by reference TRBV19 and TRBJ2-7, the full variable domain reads DGGITQSPKYLFRKEGQNVTLSCEQNLNHDAMYWYRQDPGQGLRLIYYSQIVNDFQKGDIAEGYSVSREKKESFPLTVTSAQKNPTAFYLCASSSWPPEAYEQYFGPGTRLTVT.

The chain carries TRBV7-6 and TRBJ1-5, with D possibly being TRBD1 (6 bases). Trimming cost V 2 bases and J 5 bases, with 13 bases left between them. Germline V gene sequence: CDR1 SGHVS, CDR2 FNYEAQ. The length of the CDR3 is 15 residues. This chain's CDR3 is CASSLFGQPHQPQHF. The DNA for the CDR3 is TGTGCCAGCAGCTTATTCGGACAGCCGCATCAGCCCCAGCATTTT.